These 5 T cell receptor beta chains share one sample of origin, sequenced in a study of blood T cells in healthy people across ages. A second PCR, run for roughly 7 to 11 cycles, used a sample-barcoded 5' primer plus a J-beta primer mix. From the 5' RACE reads, TCRdb called clonotypes with MiXCR, one entry per CDR3 protein. The sample lists a few hundred thousand distinct CDR3 sequences; 52% were seen once. The sequenced sample was blood. The receptors were sampled from a man between 60 and 70 years old in good health.

This clonotype was observed a few times. V gene TRBV6-6 combines with J gene TRBJ1-5; 7 bases are a match to TRBD1. The V gene end was trimmed by 2 bases and the J gene end by 3 bases; junction bases not matched to a gene: 7. This CDR3 is built from 16 residues. Germline-derived CDR1 and CDR2 are MNHNY and SVGAGI (reference sequence). CDR3 region: CASSYPTGYPNQPQHF. The DNA of the CDR3 is TGTGCCAGCAGTTACCCGACAGGGTACCCCAATCAGCCCCAGCATTTT.

V gene TRBV9 combines with J gene TRBJ2-1; D may correspond to TRBD1 or TRBD2 (6 bases each). Per germline, CDR1 SGDLS and CDR2 YYNGEE. This CDR3 is built from 16 residues. Trimming removed 0 bases from V and 5 bases from J, with 15 bases in between. CDR3 DNA: TGTGCCAGCAGCGTAGACCCAAGGGGGAGGAACAATGAGCAGTTCTTC. This translates into CASSVDPRGRNNEQFF.

This rearrangement joins TRBV11-2 to TRBJ2-5; no firm D call. TRBJ2-4 matches the DNA end more closely, so the J call is doubtful. There are 15 residues in the CDR3. Germline V gene data show CDR1 as SGHAT and CDR2 as FQNNGV. CDR3 in amino acids: CASSLDFGAKNIQYF. The CDR3 bases are TGTGCCAGCAGCTTAGATTTTGGGGCCAAAAACATTCAGTACTTC.

This chain connects TRBV6-2 or TRBV6-3 to TRBJ2-7, with D perhaps matching TRBD1 (5 bases). Between the trimmed V and J ends, which lost 6 bases and 5 bases, there was a span of 20 bases. The CDR3 covers 15 residues. Looked up from germline, CDR1 is MNHEY and CDR2 is SVGEGT. The CDR3 bases are TGTGCCAGCAGACACCTCCAGGAAGGGGTGAACGAGCAGTACTTC. It translates to CASRHLQEGVNEQYF.

The chain combines TRBV29-1 with TRBJ2-5, with a possible D match to TRBD2 (6 bases). Trimming stripped 6 bases from V and 11 bases from J, with 19 bases between. The germline V gene has CDR1 SQVTM and CDR2 ANQGSEA. The CDR3 sequence is 12 residues long. CDR3 amino acids: CSVSGGPGEQYF. The CDR3 bases are TGCAGCGTGTCCGGAGGACCGGGGGAGCAGTACTTC.